These 16 T cell receptor beta chains were all obtained from the same sample, sequenced in a study of cytomegalovirus exposure and HLA in healthy donors. The PCR had 60 Vbeta and 13 Jbeta primers. Libraries were prepared by immunoSEQ multiplex PCR; TCRdb keeps only in-frame clonotypes and omits some of them. Of under 150,000 clones in the sample, over 70% are singletons; the top ten hold over 2%. Source material: PBMCs. The receptors originated from a woman in her sixties in good health and CMV-seropositive.

V gene TRBV29-1 combines with J gene TRBJ1-4; TRBD1 matches at 7 bases. V shed 4 bases and J 8 bases; nucleotides not matched to a gene: 13. CDR1 is SQVTM and CDR2 is ANQGSEA in the germline V gene. CDR3 size: 15 residues. CDR3 sequence: CSVAGFRGHDEKLFF. The CDR3 DNA reads as TGCAGCGTTGCCGGTTTTAGGGGGCATGACGAAAAACTGTTTTTT.

In nucleotides, the CDR3 is TGTGCCAGCAGCTCAGGGACTTTGTACGAGCAGTACTTC. This gives the protein CASSSGTLYEQYF. The chain joins TRBV9 to TRBJ2-7, with D maybe TRBD2 (6 bases). Germline lookup yields CDR1 SGDLS and CDR2 YYNGEE. Between the trimmed V and J ends, which lost 4 bases and 4 bases, there was a span of 12 bases. This CDR3 is 13 amino acids long.

Only a few counts were recorded for this clone. The CDR3 bases are TGTGCCAGCAGACGGGACAGGGGGAGCAATCAGCCCCAGCATTTT. Protein product: CASRRDRGSNQPQHF. V is TRBV6-5 and J is TRBJ1-5; 11 nucleotides line up with TRBD1. The CDR3 extends over 15 amino acids. Germline V gene lookup returns CDR1 MNHEY and CDR2 SVGAGI. Trimming removed 6 bases from V and 1 base from J; junction bases left unmatched: 2.

The sample holds a few counts of this clone. This sequence joins TRBV18 and TRBJ1-5; D gene unclear. This CDR3 spans 17 amino acids. The germline gives CDR1 KGHSH, CDR2 LQKENI. Trimming removed 2 bases from V and 0 bases from J, with 14 bases in between. CDR3 region: CASSPNAPPASNQPQHF. The CDR3 DNA reads as TGTGCCAGCTCACCAAATGCGCCCCCCGCTAGCAATCAGCCCCAGCATTTT.

The table lists this clone with a few counts. V gene TRBV6-6 combines with J gene TRBJ2-7; maybe TRBD1 (7 bases). Germline CDR1 is MNHNY and CDR2 is SVGAGI (reference sequence). The length of the CDR3 is 12 residues. V lost 2 bases and J lost 12, with 14 bases in between. CDR3 protein: CASSYGQGEVYF. Written as DNA, the CDR3 is TGTGCCAGCAGTTACGGGCAGGGGGAGGTGTACTTC.

The rearrangement uses TRBV29-1 and TRBJ2-2; 7 bases are a match to TRBD1. V lost 6 bases and J lost 4; bases outside the gene matches: 8. The CDR3 contains 14 residues. Germline V gene lookup returns CDR1 SQVTM and CDR2 ANQGSEA. CDR3 residues: CSVHGQAPTGELFF. The CDR3, as DNA: TGCAGCGTCCATGGACAGGCTCCCACCGGGGAGCTGTTTTTT.

The chain has TRBV10-3 and TRBJ1-6; TRBD1 matches at 9 bases. V lost 3 bases, J lost 5 bases, and 2 bases stayed unmatched. The CDR3 covers 15 residues. Germline V gene sequence: CDR1 ENHRY, CDR2 SYGVKD. CDR3 sequence: CAISEGTGNNSPLHF. CDR3 nucleotides: TGTGCCATCAGTGAAGGGACAGGGAATAATTCACCCCTCCACTTT.

The chain recombines TRBV5-6 with TRBJ2-1; tentative D call: TRBD2 (7 bases). V was cut by 4 bases and J by 9 bases, with 29 bases left in between. The CDR3 is 18 residues long. CDR1 and CDR2 (germline): SGHDT, YYEEEE. In DNA form, the CDR3 reads TGTGCCAGCAGCCTTGGGGCGGGGGCGCTTTTCGATGGTAGTGAGCAGTTCTTC. Translation gives CASSLGAGALFDGSEQFF.

This chain links TRBV9 with TRBJ2-7, with TRBD1 as a possible D gene (7 bases). CDR1 and CDR2 from the germline V gene are SGDLS and YYNGEE. Trimming took off 4 bases at V and 5 bases at J, with 16 bases between the two ends. The CDR3 is 14 amino acids. CDR3 DNA: TGTGCCAGCAGCCCGGGCAGGGGGGACAACGAGCAGTACTTC. Residues: CASSPGRGDNEQYF.

The genes are TRBV5-1 and TRBJ2-1, with TRBD1 matching 9 bases. After removal of 4 bases from V and 15 bases from J, the junction contained 8 bases not matched to a gene. The CDR3 runs 12 residues. From germline, CDR1 is SGHRS and CDR2 YFSETQ. CDR3 region: CASSLTGTGSFF. CDR3 DNA: TGCGCCAGCAGCCTCACCGGGACAGGGTCGTTCTTC. The full variable domain, in which reference TRBV5-1 and TRBJ2-1 provide the parts outside the CDR3, is KAGVTQTPRYLIKTRGQQVTLSCSPISGHRSVSWYQQTPGQGLQFLFEYFSETQRNKGNFPGRFSGRQFSNSRSEMNVSTLELGDSALYLCASSLTGTGSFFGPGTRLTVL.

The V call is TRBV6-6, the J call TRBJ1-1; 9 bases map to TRBD1. The CDR3 contains 13 residues. V lost 5 bases, J lost 4 bases, and 2 bases stayed unmatched. The germline gives CDR1 MNHNY, CDR2 SVGAGI (reference sequence). DNA for the CDR3: TGTGCCAGCAGTGGACAGGGGCGCACTGAAGCTTTCTTT. Protein product: CASSGQGRTEAFF.

This chain connects TRBV6-6 to TRBJ1-2; 11 nucleotides agree with TRBD1. Germline lookup yields CDR1 MNHNY and CDR2 SVGAGI (reference sequence). The CDR3 has 15 amino acids. V trimming: 1 base; J trimming: 8 bases; junction bases outside the gene matches: 6. The CDR3: CASSYYGTGGDGYTF. For the CDR3, the DNA is TGTGCCAGCAGTTACTACGGGACAGGGGGTGACGGCTACACCTTC.

The chain is built from TRBV4-1 and TRBJ2-3, with 10 bases lining up with TRBD2. This CDR3 is built from 16 residues. J lost 7 bases, V lost 0 bases, and 7 bases had no gene match. Germline CDR1 MGHRA, CDR2 YSYEKL. This CDR3 reads CASSQEGAGGPNTQYF. The CDR3, as DNA: TGCGCCAGCAGCCAAGAAGGAGCGGGGGGGCCGAATACGCAGTATTTT.

This clone was detected a few times. This chain joins TRBV14 and TRBJ2-2; D remains unclear. The CDR3 spans 14 residues. Trimming left V 2 bases short and J 3 bases short, with 7 bases between. CDR1 is SGHDN, CDR2 FVKESK, per germline. The CDR3 DNA reads as TGTGCCAGCAGCCAAATACATTACACCGGGGAGCTGTTTTTT. Translation: CASSQIHYTGELFF.

V and J are TRBV5-6 and TRBJ2-7, with D unresolved. With 1 base removed from V and 4 bases from J, the gap between germline ends came to 6 bases. Germline CDR1 and CDR2: SGHDT and YYEEEE. This CDR3 has 12 residues. The CDR3 coding sequence is TGTGCCAGCAGCTTGTTCAGTTACGAGCAGTACTTC. Translation gives CASSLFSYEQYF.

This chain connects TRBV19 to TRBJ1-5, with 9 bases lining up with TRBD1. CDR1 and CDR2 from the germline V gene are LNHDA and SQIVND (reference sequence). The junction had 7 bases not matched to a gene; V was cut back by 8 bases and J by 5 bases. The CDR3 extends over 14 amino acids. The CDR3 DNA sequence: TGTGCCAGTCGGGGACAGGGAGGTTATCAGCCCCAGCATTTT. It translates to CASRGQGGYQPQHF.